This TCR beta chain was recorded in a study of shared clonotypes between healthy human individuals. Study context: Each donor's CD8 memory used one plate, CD8 naive two, each CD4 subset three.

Clones were sequenced by immunoSEQ multiplex PCR, and TCRdb holds only the in-frame ones, with some missing. The sample yields 1,100,000 or so clones, about 80% seen once. Germline values: CDR1 DFQATT, CDR2 SNEGSKA (reference sequence). V gave up 3 bases and J gave up 8 bases, with 11 bases separating them. The CDR3 covers 11 residues. This clone has just one count. The target antigen is unknown. Study-wide results and limits: Since donors were few, the genetic and exposure-history diversity represented was limited. Shared across a few donors were roughly 5.3% of the naive CD4 clonotypes.

Sequencing used memory CD4+ T cells from PBMCs. Described subset: CD45RA-negative fraction. The chain uses TRBV20-1 and TRBJ2-7, with D unresolved. This receptor was identified in a man aged 18-30 years in good health. Some clones in this sample may be carry-over from other donors' samples. CDR3 protein: CSARLGAKQYF. The CDR3 region has the DNA TGCAGTGCTAGGCTTGGCGCGAAGCAGTACTTC.